This T cell receptor beta chain was profiled in a study of radiotherapy plus CTLA-4 blockade in lung cancer. Turning to the study itself: Among enrolled patients, 15% to 20% responded and 31% achieved disease control.

This clone appeared a few times. Participants had chemo-refractory metastatic non-small-cell lung cancer and were treated with focal radiation plus ipilimumab CTLA-4 blockade. The CDR3 totals 12 residues. The ends were cut back, 6 bases at V and 7 bases at J, with 15 bases in the middle. Germline CDR1 reads SQVTM; CDR2 reads ANQGSEA. Generated by immunoSEQ multiplex PCR, the TCRdb table keeps only in-frame clones and is missing some. The repertoire holds 20,000 or so clones, with around 86% as singletons. Sequencing used peripheral blood, obtained from a patient treated with radiotherapy plus ipilimumab. The chain has TRBV29-1 and TRBJ1-2, with a possible D match to TRBD1 (6 bases). The sequence derives from a human donor with non-small cell lung cancer whose response to radiotherapy plus ipilimumab could not be evaluated. The CDR3 region is CSVEDSSGGYTF. In nucleotides, the CDR3 is TGCAGCGTGGAGGACAGTTCGGGTGGCTACACCTTC.